This is a list of T cell receptor beta chains from one sample in a study of blood T cells in healthy people across ages. A single record per CDR3 protein comes from TCRdb applying MiXCR to the 5' RACE reads. Altogether some 760,000 distinct CDR3 sequences are present, around 25% being singletons, with the ten largest covering just under 9.5%. This sample also belongs to another study, concerning T cells of mothers and their children.

What was sequenced was blood. The receptors shown here come from a boy younger than 18 in good health. The CDR3 runs from the conserved cysteine through the conserved F or W. The D gene is left open where the match is weak. Part of the rows lack a size; the others show once, few, many or a class for expanded clones.

J: TRBJ1-1; size: .; D: TRBD1; V: TRBV12-3/TRBV12-4; DNA: TGTGCCAGCAGTTTAGCCCCAGGGGGGGGTTACACTGAAGCTTTCTTT; CDR3: CASSLAPGGGYTEAFF
J: TRBJ2-7; size: .; D: .; V: TRBV7-2; DNA: TGTGCCAGCAGTCGTCAAGGAGTCTCGGGAGAGCAGTACTTC; CDR3: CASSRQGVSGEQYF
J: TRBJ2-1; size: .; D: .; V: TRBV25-1; DNA: TGTGCCAGCACTGAATTTTCGTTCTCCTACAATGAGCAGTTCTTC; CDR3: CASTEFSFSYNEQFF
J: TRBJ2-1; size: .; D: TRBD2; V: TRBV11-2; DNA: TGTGCCAGCAGCTTACGACGGGAGGTCTACAATGAGCAGTTCTTC; CDR3: CASSLRREVYNEQFF
J: TRBJ2-5; size: .; D: .; V: TRBV7-2; DNA: TGTGCCAGCAGCTTACGTAGCGGGACCCAGTACTTC; CDR3: CASSLRSGTQYF
J: TRBJ2-3; size: .; D: .; V: TRBV29-1; DNA: TGCAGCGTTGGAATCTGGACGGGGGCGGCAGATACGCAGTATTTT; CDR3: CSVGIWTGAADTQYF
J: TRBJ1-2; size: .; D: .; V: TRBV20-1; DNA: TGCAGTGCTAGCGGACCTAACTATGGCTACACCTTC; CDR3: CSASGPNYGYTF
J: TRBJ2-1; size: many; D: TRBD2; V: TRBV7-9; DNA: TGTGCCAGCAGCTTATCGGGGGGAGACAATGAGCAGTTCTTC; CDR3: CASSLSGGDNEQFF
J: TRBJ1-2; size: many; D: TRBD1; V: TRBV7-2; DNA: TGTGCCAGCAGCTTAGAACAGGGGGCGGATGGCTACACCTTC; CDR3: CASSLEQGADGYTF
J: TRBJ1-1; size: few; D: .; V: TRBV24-1; DNA: TGTGCCACCGCCCTCCTATGCGGCAGGCTGAACACTGAAGCTTTCTTT; CDR3: CATALLCGRLNTEAFF
J: TRBJ2-7; size: few; D: TRBD2; V: TRBV27; DNA: TGTGCCAGCAGTTTATCCGGCGGGAGGGGGTACGAGCAGTACTTC; CDR3: CASSLSGGRGYEQYF
J: TRBJ2-1; size: .; D: TRBD2; V: TRBV3-1; DNA: TGTGCCAGCAGCCAAGAGTTTTTAAGCGGGAGGGAACTAGAAACCTACAATGAGCAGTTCTTC; CDR3: CASSQEFLSGRELETYNEQFF
J: TRBJ1-1; size: few; D: TRBD1; V: TRBV29-1; DNA: TGCAGCGTTAAACAGGGGGCGGGCACTGAAGCTTTCTTT; CDR3: CSVKQGAGTEAFF
J: TRBJ2-4; size: few; D: .; V: TRBV20-1; DNA: TGCGGTGCTATGGTGCCGTCCTGGGACAAAAACATTCAGTACTTC; CDR3: CGAMVPSWDKNIQYF
J: TRBJ2-5; size: few; D: .; V: TRBV12-3/TRBV12-4; DNA: TGTGCCAGCAGAACACCAGGGAGTGCAGAGACCCAGTACTTC; CDR3: CASRTPGSAETQYF
J: TRBJ2-5; size: .; D: .; V: TRBV7-2; DNA: TGTGCCAGCAGCTTATGGACCATAAACCAAGAGACCCAGTACTTC; CDR3: CASSLWTINQETQYF
J: TRBJ2-5; size: .; D: .; V: TRBV28; DNA: TGTGCCAGCAGCCCCTTGAGGGCGGAGACCCAGTACTTC; CDR3: CASSPLRAETQYF
J: TRBJ2-7; size: .; D: TRBD2; V: TRBV28; DNA: TGTGCCAGCAGCCAACCTGGAGTAGCGGGAACTTACGAGCAGTACTTC; CDR3: CASSQPGVAGTYEQYF
J: TRBJ1-1; size: few; D: .; V: TRBV9; DNA: TGTGCCAGCAGCGGAGCCAGGGATCTAGGCACTGAAGCTTTCTTT; CDR3: CASSGARDLGTEAFF
J: TRBJ2-7; size: .; D: TRBD1; V: TRBV28; DNA: TGTGCCAGCAGTTGGCGCCGGGACAGCAGCTCCTACGAGCAGTACTTC; CDR3: CASSWRRDSSSYEQYF
J: TRBJ2-7; size: .; D: .; V: TRBV6-2/TRBV6-3; DNA: TGTGCCAGCAGTTATCCCCGTGGAACAGGGAACTACGAGCAGTACTTC; CDR3: CASSYPRGTGNYEQYF
J: TRBJ2-7; size: .; D: TRBD2; V: TRBV5-6; DNA: TGTGCCTGCAGCCGGGGGGTAGGGGTTAGGTACGAGCAGTACTTC; CDR3: CACSRGVGVRYEQYF
J: TRBJ2-1; size: few; D: .; V: TRBV29-1; DNA: TGCAGCGGCCAGGGACCCCGGGGTTCCGATGAGCAGTTCTTC; CDR3: CSGQGPRGSDEQFF
J: TRBJ2-7; size: .; D: .; V: TRBV11-2; DNA: TGTGCCAGCAGCTTAGACCTGCCATACGCCTACGAGCAGTACTTC; CDR3: CASSLDLPYAYEQYF
J: TRBJ2-7; size: .; D: .; V: TRBV29-1; DNA: TGCAGCGTTGAGTCGAAATTAGAAGGGACCTACGAGCAGTACTTC; CDR3: CSVESKLEGTYEQYF
J: TRBJ1-2; size: few; D: .; V: TRBV7-2; DNA: TGTGCCAGCAGCCAGCGGGGATTTAACTATGGCTACACCTTC; CDR3: CASSQRGFNYGYTF
J: TRBJ2-5; size: .; D: TRBD2; V: TRBV7-2; DNA: TGTGCCAGCAGCGTGCTACGGACTAGCGGGGTCGGGGAGACCCAGTACTTC; CDR3: CASSVLRTSGVGETQYF
J: TRBJ2-1; size: few; D: TRBD2; V: TRBV29-1; DNA: TGCAGCGTTGAACCGCGGGAGGGCGACTACAATGAGCAGTTCTTC; CDR3: CSVEPREGDYNEQFF
J: TRBJ2-5; size: few; D: TRBD2; V: TRBV18; DNA: TGTGCCAGCTCACCACCGAGCGGACTAGCGGGAAAGGAGACCCAGTACTTC; CDR3: CASSPPSGLAGKETQYF
J: TRBJ2-5; size: few; D: .; V: TRBV28; DNA: TGTGCCAGCAGCCGACAGTCCCCACAAGAGACCCAGTACTTC; CDR3: CASSRQSPQETQYF
J: TRBJ2-7; size: few; D: TRBD2; V: TRBV20-1; DNA: TGCAGTGCTAGCGGGAGGCAGTACGAGCAGTACTTC; CDR3: CSASGRQYEQYF
J: TRBJ2-7; size: .; D: .; V: TRBV29-1; DNA: TGCAGCGTCGAGGATGGTCGAGCCTACGAGCAGTACTTC; CDR3: CSVEDGRAYEQYF
J: TRBJ2-7; size: few; D: .; V: TRBV6-6; DNA: TGTGCCAGCAGTTACTTTTCTAGCTACGAGCAGTACTTC; CDR3: CASSYFSSYEQYF
J: TRBJ2-5; size: few; D: .; V: TRBV7-9; DNA: TGTGCCAGCAGCTCCCTCTACCGGGACATCCAAGAGACCCAGTACTTC; CDR3: CASSSLYRDIQETQYF
J: TRBJ2-3; size: few; D: .; V: TRBV28; DNA: TGTGCCAGCACCTTAGGCTTAGCGGCTAGCACAGATACGCAGTATTTT; CDR3: CASTLGLAASTDTQYF
J: TRBJ2-5; size: few; D: TRBD2; V: TRBV12-5; DNA: TGTGCTAGTGGTTTGGTAAACGCGGGGGGACGAGAGACCCAGTACTTC; CDR3: CASGLVNAGGRETQYF
J: TRBJ2-1; size: .; D: .; V: TRBV5-1; DNA: TGCGCCAGCAGCTTTGGGCAGGGAGAATTCAATGAGCAGTTCTTC; CDR3: CASSFGQGEFNEQFF
J: TRBJ2-5; size: .; D: .; V: TRBV5-8; DNA: TGTGCCAGCGGGACCGGGGATCCCACGGGCTCAGAGACCCAGTACTTC; CDR3: CASGTGDPTGSETQYF
J: TRBJ2-1; size: few; D: .; V: TRBV7-3; DNA: TGTGCCAGCAGCTTAACTTCGGGGAGTCCCTACAATGAGCAGTTCTTC; CDR3: CASSLTSGSPYNEQFF
J: TRBJ1-1; size: few; D: .; V: TRBV12-3/TRBV12-4; DNA: TGTGCCAGCAGCGACAGTCTCCGTACTGAAGCTTTCTTT; CDR3: CASSDSLRTEAFF
J: TRBJ1-2; size: .; D: .; V: TRBV7-2; DNA: TGTGCCAGCAGCACCGCGCCGGGACTCCCAGGAGGTGGCTACACCTTC; CDR3: CASSTAPGLPGGGYTF
J: TRBJ2-7; size: .; D: .; V: TRBV3-1; DNA: TGTGCCAGCAGCCCGCCCCAGGGTCGCCGCGAGCAGTACTTC; CDR3: CASSPPQGRREQYF
J: TRBJ2-3; size: .; D: .; V: TRBV4-2; DNA: TGTGCCAGCAGCGCAACGGGGGTCTATGGCACAGATACGCAGTATTTT; CDR3: CASSATGVYGTDTQYF
J: TRBJ2-5; size: few; D: .; V: TRBV7-6; DNA: TGTGCCAGCAGCAAACGGACTTCTTCGGGACAAGAGACCCAGTACTTC; CDR3: CASSKRTSSGQETQYF
J: TRBJ2-7; size: few; D: .; V: TRBV12-3/TRBV12-4; DNA: TGTGCCAGCAGTTTAGTGCAGGGAGGTTACGAGCAGTACTTC; CDR3: CASSLVQGGYEQYF
J: TRBJ2-7; size: .; D: TRBD2; V: TRBV4-2; DNA: TGTGCCAGCAGCCAAGAGGGAACAGCGGGGGAATACGAGCAGTACTTC; CDR3: CASSQEGTAGEYEQYF
J: TRBJ2-1; size: .; D: .; V: TRBV7-9; DNA: TGTGCCAGCAGCCCCAGCGGGGGACAGGGTTCCAATGAGCAGTTCTTC; CDR3: CASSPSGGQGSNEQFF
J: TRBJ1-1; size: .; D: .; V: TRBV29-1; DNA: TGCAGCGTTCGGGACGGGAACACTGAAGCTTTCTTT; CDR3: CSVRDGNTEAFF
J: TRBJ2-1; size: .; D: TRBD1; V: TRBV11-3; DNA: TGTGCCAGCAGCTTAGGACAGGGGGGCCTGAATGAGCAGTTCTTC; CDR3: CASSLGQGGLNEQFF
J: TRBJ2-7; size: .; D: .; V: TRBV5-1; DNA: TGCGCCAGCAGCTTAAGATCCGGGGCGAGAGGAACGTACGAGCAGTACTTC; CDR3: CASSLRSGARGTYEQYF
J: TRBJ2-3; size: few; D: TRBD1; V: TRBV15; DNA: TGTGCCACCAGCAGAGATCTGGGACAGGGGGCGCGTACAGATACGCAGTATTTT; CDR3: CATSRDLGQGARTDTQYF
J: TRBJ2-5; size: .; D: .; V: TRBV5-4; DNA: TGTGCCAGTAGGGCTCGGCAGGGCCAAGAGACCCAGTACTTC; CDR3: CASRARQGQETQYF
J: TRBJ1-1; size: few; D: .; V: TRBV9; DNA: TGTGCCAGCAGCGCCGAGGGGACTGAAGCTTTCTTT; CDR3: CASSAEGTEAFF
J: TRBJ1-6; size: .; D: .; V: TRBV7-9; DNA: TGTGCCAGCAGCTCCACAGCACAGAATTCACCCCTCCACTTT; CDR3: CASSSTAQNSPLHF
J: TRBJ1-4; size: few; D: .; V: TRBV9; DNA: TGTGCCAGCAGCGTCCTACAGGAAACTAATGAAAAACTGTTTTTT; CDR3: CASSVLQETNEKLFF
J: TRBJ2-1; size: few; D: TRBD2; V: TRBV7-9; DNA: TGTGCCAGCAGCCCCGCGGGGGGGATCTCCTACAATGAGCAGTTCTTC; CDR3: CASSPAGGISYNEQFF
J: TRBJ1-4; size: few; D: .; V: TRBV28; DNA: TGTGCCAGCAGTTTGAAACAGCTTAATGAAAAACTGTTTTTT; CDR3: CASSLKQLNEKLFF
J: TRBJ2-7; size: few; D: TRBD2; V: TRBV20-1; DNA: TGCAGTGCTCCACTCCGGGTAGCGGGCCGCTACGAGCAGTACTTC; CDR3: CSAPLRVAGRYEQYF
J: TRBJ2-5; size: .; D: .; V: TRBV5-1; DNA: TGCGCCAGCAGCCCGGGGACAAGACCGGAGACCCAGTACTTC; CDR3: CASSPGTRPETQYF
J: TRBJ1-2; size: .; D: .; V: TRBV6-5; DNA: TGTGCCAGCAGTTACACTGCAACCTATGGCTACACCTTC; CDR3: CASSYTATYGYTF